This TCR beta chain was observed in a study of graft-versus-host responses after intestinal transplantation. Study context: All of the recipients had induction that used anti-thymocyte globulin, then tacrolimus and steroids for approximately 3 years.

Study results and caveats: GvH clone levels peaked in circulation, and this peak was associated with early post-transplant HvG declines. The marrow of recipients harbored GvH clones, and ileum or blood showed some of them first.

With respect to this clone: What it recognizes is unknown.

Clones were read by immunoSEQ multiplex PCR, and TCRdb kept only the in-frame ones, dropping some. The table lists over 90,000 clones, around 91% of them singletons. The CDR3 is 15 residues long. Germline V gives CDR1 LNHNV, CDR2 YYDKDF (reference sequence). This sample comprised unstimulated CD4+ T cells sorted from spleen or lymph node cells, obtained before transplant. This sequence originates from a human donor who was the organ donor for an intestinal transplant. The rearrangement joins TRBV15 to TRBJ2-5; 10 bases line up with TRBD2. With the DNA end fitting TRBJ2-7 better, the J assignment may be wrong. CDR3 amino acids: CATSRDTSGVYEQYF. The CDR3 DNA reads as TGTGCCACCAGCAGAGATACTAGCGGGGTGTACGAGCAGTACTTC.